This is a list of T cell receptor beta chains from one sample in a study of cytomegalovirus exposure and HLA in healthy donors. This table comes from immunoSEQ multiplex PCR, and its TCRdb copy is limited to in-frame clones, with some not included. The sample has about 140,000 clones, about 80% seen once. The sample comprised PBMCs. All receptors come from a woman aged 40 to 55 in good health and CMV-seronegative. Both conserved end residues are part of each CDR3. Fields, in order: clone size, V gene, D gene, CDR3 length, J gene, CDR3 protein, CDR3 DNA. D genes are given only for firm matches. The size of a clone is reported for some rows only, either as once, few or many, or as a class for expanded clones.

NA	TRBV11-3	TRBD2	13	TRBJ2-3	CASRGLAVDTQYF	TGTGCCAGCAGGGGACTAGCCGTGGATACGCAGTATTTT
NA	TRBV7-8	TRBD2	17	TRBJ2-7	CASSERTGLAGAYEQYF	TGTGCCAGCAGCGAGAGGACCGGACTAGCGGGCGCCTACGAGCAGTACTTC
NA	TRBV28	TRBD2	15	TRBJ2-7	CASSAITSGRYEQYF	TGTGCCAGCAGTGCTATAACAAGCGGGAGGTACGAGCAGTACTTC
NA	TRBV12-5	NA	12	TRBJ1-1	CASVETGTEAFF	TGTGCTAGTGTTGAAACGGGAACTGAAGCTTTCTTT
once	TRBV15	TRBD2	16	TRBJ2-1	CATSTPGTSGRGEQFF	TGTGCCACCAGCACACCCGGGACTAGCGGGCGGGGTGAGCAGTTCTTC
NA	TRBV5-4	NA	15	TRBJ2-1	CASSPARVRGEEQFF	TGTGCCAGCAGCCCGGCAAGGGTCAGGGGGGAAGAGCAGTTCTTC
once	TRBV28	TRBD1	14	TRBJ1-1	CASSSTGGNTEAFF	TGTGCCAGCAGTTCCACAGGGGGGAACACTGAAGCTTTCTTT
few	TRBV14	TRBD1	15	TRBJ2-4	CASSQGRGQGTIQYF	TGTGCCAGCAGCCAAGGTCGGGGACAGGGGACCATTCAGTACTTC
NA	TRBV7-3	NA	16	TRBJ2-1	CASSDKRALSYNEQFF	TGTGCCAGCAGCGACAAGCGGGCGCTCTCCTACAATGAGCAGTTCTTC
NA	TRBV11-3	NA	13	TRBJ2-1	CASSLAADNEQFF	TGTGCCAGCAGCTTAGCAGCGGACAATGAGCAGTTCTTC
NA	TRBV7-2	TRBD2	15	TRBJ2-2	CASRHPGGNTGELFF	TGTGCCAGCCGACACCCGGGGGGTAACACCGGGGAGCTGTTTTTT
NA	TRBV6-1	TRBD2	15	TRBJ2-5	CASSVRPGGQETQYF	TGTGCCAGCAGCGTCCGACCGGGGGGTCAAGAGACCCAGTACTTC
once	TRBV19	NA	15	TRBJ2-1	CASSRAESSYNEQFF	TGTGCCAGTAGTAGAGCGGAGTCATCCTACAATGAGCAGTTCTTC
NA	TRBV2	TRBD1	14	TRBJ1-2	CASMGDSPLYGYTF	TGTGCCAGCATGGGGGACAGTCCTCTCTATGGCTACACCTTC
NA	TRBV5-4	TRBD2	16	TRBJ2-1	CASSLFRGEGYNEQFF	TGTGCCAGCAGCTTATTCCGGGGGGAGGGATACAATGAGCAGTTCTTC
NA	TRBV29-1	TRBD1	12	TRBJ2-5	CSVETGSGTQYF	TGCAGCGTTGAGACAGGGTCGGGGACCCAGTACTTC
NA	TRBV14	TRBD2	12	TRBJ2-5	CASGTSRMWQYF	TGTGCCAGCGGGACTAGCCGCATGTGGCAGTACTTC
NA	TRBV19	TRBD1	13	TRBJ1-1	CASSTTGGYEAFF	TGTGCCAGTAGTACAACAGGGGGCTATGAAGCTTTCTTT